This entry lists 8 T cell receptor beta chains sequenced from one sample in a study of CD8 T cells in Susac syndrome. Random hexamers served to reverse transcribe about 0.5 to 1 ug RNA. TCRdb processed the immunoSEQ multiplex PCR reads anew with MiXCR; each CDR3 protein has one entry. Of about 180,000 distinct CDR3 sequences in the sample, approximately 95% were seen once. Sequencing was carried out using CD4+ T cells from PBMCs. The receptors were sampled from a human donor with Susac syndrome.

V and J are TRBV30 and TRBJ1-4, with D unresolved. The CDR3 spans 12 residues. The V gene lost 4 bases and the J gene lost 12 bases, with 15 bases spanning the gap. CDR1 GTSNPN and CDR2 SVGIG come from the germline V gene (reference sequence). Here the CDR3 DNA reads TGTGCCTGGAATAGCGGGGTGAAGGAACTGTTTTTT. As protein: CAWNSGVKELFF.

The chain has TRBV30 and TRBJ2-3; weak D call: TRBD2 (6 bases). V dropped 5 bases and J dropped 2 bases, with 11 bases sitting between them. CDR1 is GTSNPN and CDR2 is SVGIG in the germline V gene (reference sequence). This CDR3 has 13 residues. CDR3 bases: TGTGCCTGGTTCGGGGACTTCACAGATACGCAGTATTTT. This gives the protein CAWFGDFTDTQYF. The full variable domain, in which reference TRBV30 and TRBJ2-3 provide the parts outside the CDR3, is SQTIHQWPATLVQPVGSPLSLECTVEGTSNPNLYWYRQAAGRGLQLLFYSVGIGQISSEVPQNLSASRPQDRQFILSSKKLLLSDSGFYLCAWFGDFTDTQYFGPGTRLTVL.

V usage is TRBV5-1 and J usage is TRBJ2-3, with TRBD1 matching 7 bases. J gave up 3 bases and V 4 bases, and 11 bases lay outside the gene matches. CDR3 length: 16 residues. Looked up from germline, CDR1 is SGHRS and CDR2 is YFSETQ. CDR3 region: CASSEGAEERTDTQYF. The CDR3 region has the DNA TGCGCCAGCAGCGAGGGGGCTGAGGAGCGTACAGATACGCAGTATTTT.

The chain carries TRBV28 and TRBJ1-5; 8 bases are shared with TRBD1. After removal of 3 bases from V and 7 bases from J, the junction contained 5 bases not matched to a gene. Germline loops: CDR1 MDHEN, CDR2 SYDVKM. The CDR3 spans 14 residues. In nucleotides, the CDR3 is TGTGCCAGCAGTTTCTCAGGGGGCGGGCAGCCCCAGCATTTT. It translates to CASSFSGGGQPQHF. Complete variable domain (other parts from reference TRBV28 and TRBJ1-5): DVKVTQSSRYLVKRTGEKVFLECVQDMDHENMFWYRQDPGLGLRLIYFSYDVKMKEKGDIPEGYSVSREKKERFSLILESASTNQTSMYLCASSFSGGGQPQHFGDGTRLSIL.

This chain's CDR3 is CSASNSAGIGEQFF. CDR3 in DNA: TGCAGTGCTAGTAATAGCGCGGGCATCGGTGAGCAGTTCTTC. The chain is built from TRBV20-1 and TRBJ2-1, with D possibly TRBD2 on 5 matching bases. CDR1 DFQATT and CDR2 SNEGSKA come from the germline V gene (reference sequence). V shed 3 bases and J shed 9 bases, with 18 bases lying between them. The CDR3 has 14 amino acids.

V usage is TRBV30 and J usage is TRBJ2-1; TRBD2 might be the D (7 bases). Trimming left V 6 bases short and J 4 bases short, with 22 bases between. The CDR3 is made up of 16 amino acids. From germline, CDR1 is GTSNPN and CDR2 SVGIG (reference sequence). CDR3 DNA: TGTGCCTGCCGAGCGGGACAAAGCACATCGTACAATGAGCAGTTCTTC. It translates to CACRAGQSTSYNEQFF.

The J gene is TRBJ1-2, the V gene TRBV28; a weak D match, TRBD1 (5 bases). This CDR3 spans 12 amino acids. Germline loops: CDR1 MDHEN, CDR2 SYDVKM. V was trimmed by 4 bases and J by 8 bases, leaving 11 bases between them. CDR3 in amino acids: CASSSEGAGYTF. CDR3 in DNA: TGTGCCAGCAGTTCGGAAGGGGCCGGCTACACCTTC.

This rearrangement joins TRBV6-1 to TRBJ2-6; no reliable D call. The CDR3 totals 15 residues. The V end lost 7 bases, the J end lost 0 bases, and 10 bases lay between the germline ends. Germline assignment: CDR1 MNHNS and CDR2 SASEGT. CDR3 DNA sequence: TGTGCCAGCAACCCGAGTTCCTCTGGGGCCAACGTCCTGACTTTC. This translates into CASNPSSSGANVLTF.